One T cell receptor (beta chain) is described in this entry. The sort gate was single viable CD3+CD4+CD8-CD45RO+ cells for memory CD4+ T cells. Clones were read by immunoSEQ multiplex PCR, and TCRdb kept only the in-frame ones, dropping some. Altogether 45,000 to 50,000 clones are present, 77% being singletons, with the ten largest covering about 0.6%. These data originate in a study of memory CD4+ T cells and cytomegalovirus serostatus. Germline CDR1 and CDR2: SGHTA and FQGNSA. The CDR3 is made up of 16 amino acids. With 5 bases removed from V and 4 bases from J, the gap between germline ends came to 20 bases.

The sample taken for sequencing was memory CD4+ T cells from blood. This sequence was found in an adult in good health and CMV-seronegative. This chain uses TRBV7-2 with TRBJ1-1; D is possibly TRBD1 (6 bases). Here the CDR3 reads CASSPEIGGRGTEAFF. The DNA of the CDR3 is TGTGCCAGCAGCCCGGAAATTGGGGGGCGCGGCACTGAAGCTTTCTTT.